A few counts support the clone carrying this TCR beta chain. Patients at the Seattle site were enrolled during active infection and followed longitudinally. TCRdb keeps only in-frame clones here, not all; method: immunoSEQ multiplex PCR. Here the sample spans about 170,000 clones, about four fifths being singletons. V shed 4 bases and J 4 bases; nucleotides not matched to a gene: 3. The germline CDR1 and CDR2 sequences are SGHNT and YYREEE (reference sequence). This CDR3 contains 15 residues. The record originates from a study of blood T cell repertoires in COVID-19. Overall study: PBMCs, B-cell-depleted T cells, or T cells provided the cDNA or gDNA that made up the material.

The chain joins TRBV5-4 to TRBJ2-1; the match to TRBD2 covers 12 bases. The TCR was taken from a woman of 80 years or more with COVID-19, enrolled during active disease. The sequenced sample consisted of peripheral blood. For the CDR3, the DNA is TGTGCCAGCAGCCCTAGCGGGGGGGGGTACAATGAGCAGTTCTTC. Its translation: CASSPSGGGYNEQFF.